Presented here are 5 T cell receptor beta chains from one specimen sequenced in a study of T cell responses to AZD1222 COVID-19 vaccine (dated by TCRdb to about 2021). The time point label corresponds to: baseline before first vaccination. Libraries were prepared through the immunoSEQ multiplex PCR assay. As stored in TCRdb, this immuneACCESS dataset retains in-frame rearrangements with V and J assigned. A fraction of the clones does not appear; measured against another copy, unresolved V genes explain less than half of the discrepancy, and the remainder lacks a known reason. Recorded for this sample are about 140,000 clones; more than 85% of them occurred a single time. The ten largest clones take up 5.1% of the sample. The sequenced sample was peripheral blood, obtained on day 0 of AZD1222 vaccination. All receptors come from an adult in good health.

This clone was observed a handful of times. The chain recombines TRBV24-1 with TRBJ2-5, with 9 bases that match TRBD1. This CDR3 comprises 15 residues. J lost 6 bases, V lost 3 bases, and 7 bases had no gene match. CDR1 is KGHDR, CDR2 SFDVKD, per germline. CDR3 bases: TGTGCCACCAGTGATCCACGGGACAGGGCAAAGACCCAGTACTTC. Protein product: CATSDPRDRAKTQYF.

The chain joins TRBV7-9 to TRBJ1-2; TRBD1 is a possible D gene (5 bases). Germline values: CDR1 SEHNR, CDR2 FQNEAQ (reference sequence). CDR3 length equals 13 residues. V lost 4 bases to trimming and J lost 6 bases, with 12 bases between them. As DNA, the CDR3 is TGTGCCAGCAGCTCACCAGGGTTGGATGGCTACACCTTC. Translation gives CASSSPGLDGYTF.

The chain is built from TRBV7-9 and TRBJ2-5; either TRBD1 or TRBD2 may supply D (5 bases each). Germline CDR1 reads SEHNR; CDR2 reads FQNEAQ (reference sequence). The length of the CDR3 is 15 residues. Trimming stripped 5 bases from V and 5 bases from J, with 18 bases between. DNA for the CDR3: TGTGCCAGCAGCCCCGGGACCTCGGTGGGGGAGACCCAGTACTTC. It specifies CASSPGTSVGETQYF.

The V gene is TRBV5-1, the J gene TRBJ2-6; D not resolved. Germline lookup yields CDR1 SGHRS and CDR2 YFSETQ. There are 17 residues in the CDR3. V was shortened by 4 bases and J by 0 bases, with 14 bases between the two germline ends. The CDR3 is CASSPPAAHSGANVLTF. The CDR3 DNA sequence: TGCGCCAGCAGCCCCCCCGCAGCCCACTCTGGGGCCAACGTCCTGACTTTC.

This chain connects TRBV23-1 to TRBJ1-1; D uncertain. TRBV23-1 is recorded as an ORF, its role being uncertain. V was trimmed by 0 bases and J by 6 bases, leaving 11 bases between them. The CDR3 length is 14 residues. CDR3 region: CASSQSMEDAEAFF. The CDR3 nucleotides read TGCGCCAGCAGTCAATCGATGGAGGATGCTGAAGCTTTCTTT.